This T cell receptor beta chain was profiled in a study of PD-1 blockade in classical Hodgkin lymphoma. At the level of the study: Patients were administered nivolumab (3 mg/kg intravenously) every 2 weeks.

Study outcomes and limitations: Newly diagnosed patients were said to have less baseline TCR diversity than healthy donors did. Patients newly diagnosed and complete responders had comparable baseline diversity.

The table came from immunoSEQ multiplex PCR; TCRdb's copy has only in-frame clones and leaves some out. The top ten clones hold approximately 15% of a sample with about 34,000 clones, more than 65% of them seen once. The CDR3 totals 16 residues. The ends were cut back, 0 bases at V and 5 bases at J, with 16 bases in the middle. CDR1 and CDR2 (germline): SGHDN, FVKESK. Every patient was affected by relapse after autologous stem cell transplantation, while exposure to brentuximab vedotin was not uniform. Best outcomes ranged across complete response, partial response and progressive disease. With respect to this clone: Its antigen remains unknown.

The sample here was peripheral blood mononuclear cells (PBMCs), taken before the second cycle of nivolumab. The chain is built from TRBV14 and TRBJ2-5, with D perhaps TRBD1 (6 bases). This clonotype was sampled from a human donor with classical Hodgkin lymphoma. The CDR3 sequence: CASSQDPPGGWETQYF. Here the CDR3 DNA reads TGTGCCAGCAGCCAAGATCCCCCTGGGGGCTGGGAGACCCAGTACTTC.